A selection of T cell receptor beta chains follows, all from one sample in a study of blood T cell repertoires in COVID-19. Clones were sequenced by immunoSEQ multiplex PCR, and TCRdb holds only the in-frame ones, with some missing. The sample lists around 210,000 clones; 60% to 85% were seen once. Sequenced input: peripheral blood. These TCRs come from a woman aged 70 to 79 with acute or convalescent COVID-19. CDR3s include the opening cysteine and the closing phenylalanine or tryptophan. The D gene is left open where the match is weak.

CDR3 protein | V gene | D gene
CASSLFTGDSRYSGANVLTF | TRBV5-1 | NA
CASRKQGAGELFF | TRBV6-5 | TRBD1
CASSPRTGGLQETQYF | TRBV28 | TRBD1
CASSPPGLAGGYEQYF | TRBV7-9 | TRBD2
CSVGVVEQFF | TRBV29-1 | NA
CASSPRTGGSNEKLFF | TRBV9 | TRBD1
CASSYPSSGQETQYF | TRBV6-6 | NA
CASSQTGVHSPLHF | TRBV27 | TRBD1
CASSQPSGSSYEQYF | TRBV3-1/TRBV3-2 | TRBD2
CASSTGVDNEQFF | TRBV18 | TRBD1
CASSLSADTDTQYF | TRBV7-2 | NA
CASSLAGQGTEAFF | TRBV5-1 | TRBD1
CSARETQETQYF | TRBV29-1 | NA
CASRSQGRDQPQHF | TRBV2 | NA
CASSLGAKYGYTF | TRBV28 | NA
CSAQSTDTQYF | TRBV20-1 | NA
CASSLKDRLDEQFF | TRBV7-3 | NA
CASSLDRNQPQHF | TRBV7-7 | NA
CASSFGGLYGYTF | TRBV5-4 | NA
CASAAGLAGGAPETQYF | TRBV5-1 | TRBD2
CASSLVKTGGAETQYF | TRBV7-2 | TRBD2
CASSQDRDSRSSYNSPLHF | TRBV4-1 | NA
CASSETGTGYGYTF | TRBV7-2 | TRBD1
CASSQERGGWDTEAFF | TRBV14 | TRBD1
CASSQVTGEGGYTF | TRBV14 | TRBD1
CASSFRTGANIGELFF | TRBV7-9 | TRBD1
CASSLLWPSYEQYF | TRBV28 | NA
CASTASGRGETQYF | TRBV6-5 | TRBD2
CASSVGARGTDTQYF | TRBV9 | NA
CASSSRGPQWNNSPLHF | TRBV28 | NA
CASNKWAASTDTQYF | TRBV5-4 | NA
CASSAHRGPSPSETQYF | TRBV7-6 | TRBD1
CASSLDTSGTFAGELFF | TRBV7-6 | TRBD2
CASRDGQVRVQPQHF | TRBV6-6 | TRBD1
CASSPGANTEAFF | TRBV18 | NA
CASITHEGQSYEQYF | TRBV6-5 | TRBD1
CASSVGQGDPTLNTEAFF | TRBV19 | TRBD1
CASSLGLAGALTGELFF | TRBV7-9 | TRBD2
CAISERTGGHGYTF | TRBV10-3 | TRBD1
CATALTGDHQPQHF | TRBV10-3 | NA
CASREGLAASYEQYF | TRBV27 | TRBD2
CASCPSGRGAQYF | TRBV6-5 | TRBD2
CASSEEPSGYEKLFF | TRBV6-1 | NA
CASSFTGSYSGANVLTF | TRBV5-5 | NA
CASSVTGRMNTEAFF | TRBV28 | NA
CASSLLAGNTEAFF | TRBV7-9 | NA
CASSLAWGVDEQYF | TRBV5-1 | NA
CASSEPDRDGEKLFF | TRBV28 | TRBD1
CAISVGGMKYNEQFF | TRBV10-3 | TRBD1
CASSSGPGGSNEQFF | TRBV5-1 | TRBD2
CASSQGLGQRHEQYF | TRBV4-1 | TRBD1
CASSPGQGIDEQFF | TRBV7-3 | TRBD1